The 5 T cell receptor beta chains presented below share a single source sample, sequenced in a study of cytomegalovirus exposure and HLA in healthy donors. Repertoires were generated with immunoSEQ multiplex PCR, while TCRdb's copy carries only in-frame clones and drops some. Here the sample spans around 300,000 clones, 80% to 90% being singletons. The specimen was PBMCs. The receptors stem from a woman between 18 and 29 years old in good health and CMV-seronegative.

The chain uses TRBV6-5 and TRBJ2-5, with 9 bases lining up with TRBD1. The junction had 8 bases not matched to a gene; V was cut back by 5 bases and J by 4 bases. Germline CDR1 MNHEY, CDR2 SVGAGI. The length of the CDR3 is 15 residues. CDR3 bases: TGTGCCAGCAGTCCCGGACAGGGGCCGGTAGAGACCCAGTACTTC. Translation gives CASSPGQGPVETQYF.

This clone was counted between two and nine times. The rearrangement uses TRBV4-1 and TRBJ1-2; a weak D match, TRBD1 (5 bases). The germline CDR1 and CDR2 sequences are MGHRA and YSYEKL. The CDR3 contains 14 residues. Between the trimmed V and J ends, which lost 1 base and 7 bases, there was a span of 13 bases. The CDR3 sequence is CASSQGEGLGGYTF. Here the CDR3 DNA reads TGCGCCAGCAGCCAAGGGGAGGGACTTGGTGGCTACACCTTC.

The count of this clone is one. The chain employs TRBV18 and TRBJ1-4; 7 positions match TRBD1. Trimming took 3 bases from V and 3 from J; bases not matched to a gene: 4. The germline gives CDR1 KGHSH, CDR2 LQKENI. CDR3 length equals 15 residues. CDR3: CASSPDRVANEKLFF. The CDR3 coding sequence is TGTGCCAGCTCACCTGACAGGGTGGCTAATGAAAAACTGTTTTTT. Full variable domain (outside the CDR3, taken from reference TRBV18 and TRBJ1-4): NAGVMQNPRHLVRRRGQEARLRCSPMKGHSHVYWYRQLPEEGLKFMVYLQKENIIDESGMPKERFSAEFPKEGPSILRIQQVVRGDSAAYFCASSPDRVANEKLFFGSGTQLSVL.

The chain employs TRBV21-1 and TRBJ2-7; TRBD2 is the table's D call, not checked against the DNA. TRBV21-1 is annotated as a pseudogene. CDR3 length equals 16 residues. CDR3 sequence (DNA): TGTGCCAGCAGCAGAACTAGCGGTAGGACATTCTACGAGCAGTACTTC. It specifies CASSRTSGRTFYEQYF.

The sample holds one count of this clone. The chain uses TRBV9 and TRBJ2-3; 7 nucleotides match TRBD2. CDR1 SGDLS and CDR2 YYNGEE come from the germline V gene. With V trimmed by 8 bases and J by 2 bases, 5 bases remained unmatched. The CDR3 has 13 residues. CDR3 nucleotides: TGTGCCAGGTTGGAGCGGGACACAGATACGCAGTATTTT. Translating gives CARLERDTDTQYF.